The following is a TCR beta chain sequence with its context. The CDR3 runs to 14 residues. The germline gives CDR1 KGHSH, CDR2 LQKENI. V lost 2 bases, J lost 0 bases, and 8 bases lay in between. Generated by immunoSEQ multiplex PCR, the TCRdb table keeps only in-frame clones and is missing some. The sample has about 140,000 clones, 80% to 90% seen once. This entry is derived from a study of blood T cell repertoires in COVID-19. Study in general: The United States, Italy and Spain were the sources of the acute and convalescent COVID-19 samples.

The source of this sequence is a woman of 80 years or more with acute or convalescent COVID-19. This chain connects TRBV18 to TRBJ2-7; D possibly corresponds to TRBD2 (5 bases). The sequencing input was peripheral blood. DNA of the CDR3: TGTGCCAGCTCACCAGTGGACTCCTCCTACGAGCAGTACTTC. It yields the protein CASSPVDSSYEQYF.